This T cell receptor (beta chain) was recovered during a study of T cells after yellow fever vaccination. Background on the study: With SMART-Seq v4 Ultra Low Input, the fractions containing low cell numbers were prepared. General study findings and limits: It was the secondary response that reached its peak faster, day 5 versus 15, but it was weaker. The booster response re-showed most primary clones: around 97% CD4, more than 80% CD8.

On this clonotype itself: The antigen is unknown.

For TCR, cDNA came from 5'RACE template switching, which added a universal primer site and UMIs. One entry per CDR3 protein results from TCRdb running MiXCR on the 5' RACE reads. The sample has almost 600,000 distinct CDR3 sequences, approximately 12% seen once. CDR1 SGHNT and CDR2 YENEEA come from the germline V gene. J gave up 4 bases and V 4 bases, and 12 bases lay outside the gene matches. The CDR3 has 17 residues. The chain combines TRBV11-3 with TRBJ2-2; 7 bases match TRBD2. The receptor's source is a man aged 30 to 39 who received the YFV17D yellow fever vaccine. Sample: PBMCs, taken on the day of the yellow fever booster vaccination. The CDR3 spells CASSSPVGGRGTGELFF. Written as DNA, the CDR3 is TGTGCCAGCAGCTCCCCCGTGGGCGGGAGAGGCACCGGGGAGCTGTTTTTT.